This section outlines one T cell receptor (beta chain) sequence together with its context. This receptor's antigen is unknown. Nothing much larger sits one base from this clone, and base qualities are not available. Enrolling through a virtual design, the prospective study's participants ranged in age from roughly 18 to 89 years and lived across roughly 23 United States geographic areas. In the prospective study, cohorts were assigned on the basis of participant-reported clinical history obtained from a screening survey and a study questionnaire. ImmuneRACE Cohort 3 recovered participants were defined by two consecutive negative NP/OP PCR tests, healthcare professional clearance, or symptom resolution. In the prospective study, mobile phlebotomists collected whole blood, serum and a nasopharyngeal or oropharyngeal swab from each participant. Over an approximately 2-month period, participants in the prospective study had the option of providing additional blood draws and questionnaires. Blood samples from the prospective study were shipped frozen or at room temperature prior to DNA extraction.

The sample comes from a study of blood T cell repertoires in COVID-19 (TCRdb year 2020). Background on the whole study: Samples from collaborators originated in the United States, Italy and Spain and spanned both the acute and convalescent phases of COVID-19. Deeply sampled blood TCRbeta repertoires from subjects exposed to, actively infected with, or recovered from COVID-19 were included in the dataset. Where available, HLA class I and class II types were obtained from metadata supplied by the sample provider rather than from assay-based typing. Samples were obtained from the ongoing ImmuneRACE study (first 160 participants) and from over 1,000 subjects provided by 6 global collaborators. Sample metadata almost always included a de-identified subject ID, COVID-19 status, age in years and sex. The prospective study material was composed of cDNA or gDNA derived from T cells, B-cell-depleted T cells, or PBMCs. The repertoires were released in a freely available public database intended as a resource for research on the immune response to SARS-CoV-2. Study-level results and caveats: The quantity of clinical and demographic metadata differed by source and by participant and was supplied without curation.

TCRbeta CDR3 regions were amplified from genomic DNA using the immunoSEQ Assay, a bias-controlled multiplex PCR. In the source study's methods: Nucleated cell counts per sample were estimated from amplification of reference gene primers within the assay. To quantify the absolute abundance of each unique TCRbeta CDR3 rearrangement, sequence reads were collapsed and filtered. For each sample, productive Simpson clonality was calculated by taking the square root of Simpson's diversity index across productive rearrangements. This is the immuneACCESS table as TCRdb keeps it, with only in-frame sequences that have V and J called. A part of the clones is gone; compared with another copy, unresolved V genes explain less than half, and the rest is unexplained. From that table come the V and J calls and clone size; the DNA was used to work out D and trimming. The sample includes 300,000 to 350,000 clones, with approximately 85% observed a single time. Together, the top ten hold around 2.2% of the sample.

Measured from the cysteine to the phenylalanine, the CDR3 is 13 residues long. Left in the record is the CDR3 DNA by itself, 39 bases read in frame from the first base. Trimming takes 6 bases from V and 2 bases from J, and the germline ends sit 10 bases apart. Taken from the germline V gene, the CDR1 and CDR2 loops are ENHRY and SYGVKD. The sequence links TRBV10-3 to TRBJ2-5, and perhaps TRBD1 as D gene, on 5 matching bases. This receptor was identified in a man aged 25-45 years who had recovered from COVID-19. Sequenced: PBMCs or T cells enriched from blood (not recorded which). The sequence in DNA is TGTGCCATCAGGACAGCCGCTCAAGAGACCCAGTACTTC. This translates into CAIRTAAQETQYF.